The table lists the clone carrying this TCR beta chain with a count of one. The antigen is not known. The data belong to a study of cytomegalovirus exposure and HLA in healthy donors. Study-level findings and limits: It was shown in a later analysis that HLA-associated TCR beta chains were more clonally expanded than other, equally common chains.

Both 60 Vbeta primers and 13 Jbeta primers went into the PCR. The assay was immunoSEQ multiplex PCR, and TCRdb's table has in-frame clones only and misses some. Here the sample spans around 200,000 clones, 75% to 80% being singletons. The CDR3 is 17 amino acids. Germline loops: CDR1 SGDLS, CDR2 YYNGEE. Trimming removed 4 bases from V and 0 bases from J; junction bases left unmatched: 10. Material for sequencing was PBMCs. The gene calls are TRBV9 and TRBJ2-1; the match to TRBD1 covers 7 bases. This receptor was taken from a man aged 18 to 30 in good health and CMV-seronegative. The CDR3 DNA sequence: TGTGCCAGCAGCCCCGGGACAGATTCTAGCTCCTACAATGAGCAGTTCTTC. It translates to CASSPGTDSSSYNEQFF. Full variable domain (remainder filled in from reference TRBV9 and TRBJ2-1): DSGVTQTPKHLITATGQRVTLRCSPRSGDLSVYWYQQSLDQGLQFLIQYYNGEERAKGNILERFSAQQFPDLHSELNLSSLELGDSALYFCASSPGTDSSSYNEQFFGPGTRLTVL.